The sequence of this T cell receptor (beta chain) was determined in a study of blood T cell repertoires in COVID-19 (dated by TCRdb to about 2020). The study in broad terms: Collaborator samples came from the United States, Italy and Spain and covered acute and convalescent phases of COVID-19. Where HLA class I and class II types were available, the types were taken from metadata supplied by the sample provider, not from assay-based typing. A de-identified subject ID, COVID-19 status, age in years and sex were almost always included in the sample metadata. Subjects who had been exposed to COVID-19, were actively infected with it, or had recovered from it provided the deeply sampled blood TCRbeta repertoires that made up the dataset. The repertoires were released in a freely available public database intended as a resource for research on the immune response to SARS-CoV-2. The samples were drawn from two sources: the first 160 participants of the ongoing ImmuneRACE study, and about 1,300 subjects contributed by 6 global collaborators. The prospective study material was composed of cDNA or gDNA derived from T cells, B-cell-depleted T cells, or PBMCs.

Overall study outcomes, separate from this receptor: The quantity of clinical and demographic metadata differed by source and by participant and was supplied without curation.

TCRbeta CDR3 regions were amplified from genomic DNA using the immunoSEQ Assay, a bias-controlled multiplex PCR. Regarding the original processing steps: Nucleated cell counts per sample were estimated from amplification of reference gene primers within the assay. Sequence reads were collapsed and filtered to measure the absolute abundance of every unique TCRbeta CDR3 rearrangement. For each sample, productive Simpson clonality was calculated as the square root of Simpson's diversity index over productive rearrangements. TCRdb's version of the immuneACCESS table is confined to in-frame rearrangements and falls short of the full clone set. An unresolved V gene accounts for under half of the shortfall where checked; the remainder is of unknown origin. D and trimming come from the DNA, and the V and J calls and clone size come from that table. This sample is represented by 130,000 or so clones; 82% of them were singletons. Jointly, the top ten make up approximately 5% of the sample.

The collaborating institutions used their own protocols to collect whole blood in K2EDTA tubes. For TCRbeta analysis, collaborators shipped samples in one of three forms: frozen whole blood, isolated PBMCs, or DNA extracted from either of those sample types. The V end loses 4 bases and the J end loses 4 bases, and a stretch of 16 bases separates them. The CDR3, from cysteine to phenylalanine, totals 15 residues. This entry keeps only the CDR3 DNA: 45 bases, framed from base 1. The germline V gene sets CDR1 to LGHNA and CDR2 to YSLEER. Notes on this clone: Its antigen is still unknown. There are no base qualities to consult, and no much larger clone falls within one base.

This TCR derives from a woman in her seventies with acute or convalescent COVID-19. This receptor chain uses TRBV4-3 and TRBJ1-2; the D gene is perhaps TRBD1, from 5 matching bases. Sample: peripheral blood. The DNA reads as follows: TGCGCCAGCAGCCCCCGGCTGCAGGGCGGCTATGGCTACACCTTC. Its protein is CASSPRLQGGYGYTF.